Following are 28 T cell receptor beta chains from one sample sequenced in a study of monozygotic twins with inflammatory bowel disease. Reprocessing the 5' RACE reads, TCRdb reports a single entry for every CDR3 protein and omits DNA. The repertoire table contains approximately 400,000 distinct CDR3 sequences. Sample: blood. These receptors came from a human donor with ulcerative colitis or Crohn's disease, or a healthy co-twin of an affected twin (not recorded which).

The chain recombines TRBV6-1 with TRBJ1-1. Germline assignment: CDR1 MNHNS and CDR2 SASEGT. CDR3 size: 15 residues. The CDR3 sequence is CASRDSLHMNTEAFF.

The genes are TRBV5-4 and TRBJ2-3. CDR3 size: 12 residues. Germline V gene sequence: CDR1 SGHNT, CDR2 YYREEE (reference sequence). This CDR3 reads CASSISTDTQYF.

The chain recombines TRBV18 with TRBJ2-7; as DNA is missing, the TRBD2 call by TCRdb cannot be tested. The CDR3 has 17 amino acids. Germline V gene lookup returns CDR1 KGHSH and CDR2 LQKENI. CDR3 region: CASSLLSGLAVGYEQYF. The full variable domain, completed using reference TRBV18 and TRBJ2-7, is NAGVMQNPRHLVRRRGQEARLRCSPMKGHSHVYWYRQLPEEGLKFMVYLQKENIIDESGMPKERFSAEFPKEGPSILRIQQVVRGDSAAYFCASSLLSGLAVGYEQYFGPGTRLTVT.

CDR3 loop: CASSTLAGGLDEQYF. V usage is TRBV7-9 and J usage is TRBJ2-7; TCRdb gives TRBD2 as the D gene, but with no DNA this cannot be confirmed. Germline V gene sequence: CDR1 SEHNR, CDR2 FQNEAQ (reference sequence). This CDR3 comprises 15 residues.

The CDR3 reads CASSSDRARLFF. The chain combines TRBV5-1 with TRBJ1-2; the D call from TCRdb, TRBD1, cannot be confirmed without DNA. The CDR3 loop spans 12 amino acids. Germline loops: CDR1 SGHRS, CDR2 YFSETQ.

This sequence joins TRBV7-8 and TRBJ2-7; TCRdb reports TRBD1, a call that lacks DNA to check it against. Germline V CDR1 and CDR2: SGHVS, FQNEAQ. This CDR3 is built from 18 residues. The CDR3 here is CASSLADPSTRGGYEQYF.

The genes are TRBV27 and TRBJ2-3. Germline-derived CDR1 and CDR2 are MNHEY and SMNVEV (reference sequence). The CDR3 covers 13 residues. This CDR3 reads CASLEWDTDTQYF.

The rearrangement uses TRBV14 and TRBJ2-1; TCRdb picks TRBD1, but there is no DNA to check that call. The CDR3 has 13 amino acids. Germline CDR1 SGHDN, CDR2 FVKESK. CDR3 protein: CASSQQTTGEQFF.

The chain couples TRBV20-1 to TRBJ2-1. Per the germline V gene, CDR1 is DFQATT and CDR2 is SNEGSKA (reference sequence). This CDR3 contains 13 residues. CDR3 sequence reads: CSARGNLYNEQFF.

The chain joins TRBV7-9 to TRBJ2-5; TCRdb proposes TRBD1, but this gene call is untestable without DNA. CDR1 and CDR2 (germline): SEHNR, FQNEAQ (reference sequence). This CDR3 comprises 13 residues. This chain's CDR3 is CASSSDRWETQYF.

The genes are TRBV4-1 and TRBJ2-7; the TRBD2 assignment by TCRdb is unverifiable without DNA. The CDR3 covers 14 residues. Germline V gene data show CDR1 as MGHRA and CDR2 as YSYEKL. This chain's CDR3 is CASSQGGLAGEQYF.

The chain links TRBV19 to TRBJ1-1. Germline V lookup: CDR1 LNHDA, CDR2 SQIVND (reference sequence). The CDR3 extends over 14 amino acids. The CDR3 region is CASEDRFMNTEAFF. The full variable domain, completed using reference TRBV19 and TRBJ1-1, is DGGITQSPKYLFRKEGQNVTLSCEQNLNHDAMYWYRQDPGQGLRLIYYSQIVNDFQKGDIAEGYSVSREKKESFPLTVTSAQKNPTAFYLCASEDRFMNTEAFFGQGTRLTVV.

The chain combines TRBV5-1 with TRBJ2-1; as DNA is missing, the TRBD2 call by TCRdb cannot be tested. The CDR3 runs 18 residues. Germline CDR1 SGHRS, CDR2 YFSETQ. The CDR3 sequence is CASSLYKTSVSSYNEQFF.

The chain has TRBV5-1 and TRBJ2-1; TCRdb selects TRBD1, and the lack of DNA leaves this call unchecked. Germline V gene sequence: CDR1 SGHRS, CDR2 YFSETQ. The CDR3 is 16 amino acids. This CDR3 reads CASVKEGGVNVDEQFF.

J is TRBJ2-5 and V is TRBV10-3; the TCRdb D gene call, TRBD2, has no DNA to confirm it. This CDR3 spans 16 amino acids. Germline V CDR1 and CDR2: ENHRY, SYGVKD. CDR3: CAISWTSGGTQETQYF.

The CDR3 protein is CASNLQSTTGELFF. The J gene is TRBJ2-2, the V gene TRBV3-1. CDR3 length: 14 amino acids. Germline lookup yields CDR1 LGHDT and CDR2 YNNKEL (reference sequence).

The CDR3 here is CASSSAGVIWGEQFF. The chain uses TRBV6-5 and TRBJ2-1; lacking DNA, the TRBD1 call made by TCRdb goes unchecked. Germline loops: CDR1 MNHEY, CDR2 SVGAGI. The CDR3 runs 15 residues.

This chain links TRBV27 with TRBJ1-2; the D call of TRBD1 rests on TCRdb alone, since no DNA is present to check it. The length of the CDR3 is 15 residues. CDR1 MNHEY and CDR2 SMNVEV come from the germline V gene (reference sequence). CDR3 sequence: CASRATGGANYGYTF.

The chain links TRBV7-8 to TRBJ2-3; checking the TCRdb D call of TRBD1 is not possible without DNA. There are 18 residues in the CDR3. In germline, CDR1 is SGHVS, CDR2 FQNEAQ. Here the CDR3 reads CASSSLGRASAGTDTQYF.

The V and J genes are TRBV7-9 and TRBJ1-1; TCRdb calls TRBD1, which cannot be checked without DNA. Per the germline V gene, CDR1 is SEHNR and CDR2 is FQNEAQ (reference sequence). The CDR3 is made up of 15 amino acids. CDR3 sequence: CASSLGDRGPDFAFF.

This CDR3 reads CASSLTGTRRQFF. This chain links TRBV11-2 with TRBJ2-1; TCRdb gives TRBD2 as the D gene, but with no DNA this cannot be confirmed. This CDR3 has 13 residues. Germline assignment: CDR1 SGHAT and CDR2 FQNNGV.

This rearrangement joins TRBV3-1 to TRBJ2-2; there is no DNA to check the TCRdb D call of TRBD1. This CDR3 region has 15 residues. Looked up from germline, CDR1 is LGHDT and CDR2 is YNNKEL (reference sequence). The CDR3 region is CASSQVTGRTGELFF.

The chain links TRBV29-1 to TRBJ2-7; the D call from TCRdb, TRBD1, cannot be confirmed without DNA. CDR3 length: 13 residues. The germline V gene has CDR1 SQVTM and CDR2 ANQGSEA. This CDR3 is CSVKGDTPYEQYF.

The chain uses TRBV7-6 and TRBJ1-6; TCRdb proposes TRBD1, but this gene call is untestable without DNA. There are 14 residues in the CDR3. Per the germline V gene, CDR1 is SGHVS and CDR2 is FNYEAQ. CDR3 amino acids: CASSPKLQGSPLHF.

The rearrangement links TRBV9 to TRBJ2-5; the TCRdb call, TRBD1, lacks DNA for checking. There are 14 residues in the CDR3. Germline V gives CDR1 SGDLS, CDR2 YYNGEE. The CDR3 here is CASSLDRVQETQYF.

This rearrangement joins TRBV7-9 to TRBJ1-1; without DNA, the TCRdb call of TRBD1 cannot be checked. Germline V CDR1 and CDR2: SEHNR, FQNEAQ (reference sequence). The CDR3 is made up of 15 amino acids. CDR3 loop: CASSLGGGRNTEAFF.

The chain employs TRBV5-1 and TRBJ1-1. Germline V lookup: CDR1 SGHRS, CDR2 YFSETQ. The CDR3 extends over 15 amino acids. CDR3 region: CASSLIEGGDTEAFF.

The rearrangement joins TRBV7-8 to TRBJ1-6. The germline gives CDR1 SGHVS, CDR2 FQNEAQ. CDR3 size: 14 residues. CDR3 loop: CASSLGAHNSPLHF.